This TCR beta chain comes out of a study of shared clonotypes between healthy human individuals. Study-level findings and limits: Represented genetic and exposure-history diversity was restricted by having few donors. Generally, naive subsets came out with larger estimated richness than memory subsets. Clonotypes which were not shared had lower generation probabilities than clonotypes that all four donors shared.

With regard to this clone: Its antigen is still unknown. Distinct nucleotide sequences in the sample also encode this CDR3.

Healthy HIV-negative adults with no recent acute infections or vaccinations were recruited as donors. Germline values: CDR1 MNHEY, CDR2 SVGAGI. V lost 0 bases, J lost 0 bases, and 6 bases lay in between. The CDR3 sequence is 15 residues long. Clones were sequenced by immunoSEQ multiplex PCR, and TCRdb holds only the in-frame ones, with some missing. The sample carries 2 million to 3 million clones, approximately 92% recorded once. The genes are TRBV6-5 and TRBJ1-5; D remains ambiguous. This clonotype was sampled from a man between 18 and 35 years old in good health. The sequencing sample was made of naive CD4+ T cells sorted from blood. Subset: CD45RA+ positively selected. CDR3 sequence reads: CASSYSRYSNQPQHF. In DNA form, the CDR3 reads TGTGCCAGCAGTTACTCCCGGTATAGCAATCAGCCCCAGCATTTT.